In its sample, the clone carrying this TCR beta chain was seen a few times. The CDR3 runs to 14 residues. Germline CDR1 is MNHEY and CDR2 is SVGAGI. V lost 6 bases and J lost 0, with 10 bases in between. The data derive from a study of cytomegalovirus exposure and HLA in healthy donors. PCR was performed using 60 Vbeta and 13 Jbeta primers. Per the authors' pipeline: In a later analysis, approximately 80 million unique TCR beta chains included roughly 11 million shared by two or more donors. Using immunoSEQ multiplex PCR, the repertoire was profiled, and TCRdb retains in-frame clones only, with some absent. V, J and clone size were drawn from that table, and D and trimming were deduced from the DNA. The repertoire holds roughly 160,000 clones, 80% to 85% seen once, with more than 1% in the top ten.

J is TRBJ2-3 and V is TRBV6-5; a weak D match, TRBD2 (6 bases). The receptor was isolated from a boy between 2 and 10 years old in good health and CMV-seronegative. The source material was PBMCs. This chain's CDR3 is CASRTGTSTDTQYF. CDR3 in DNA: TGTGCCAGCAGGACCGGGACTAGCACAGATACGCAGTATTTT.